This is a list of T cell receptor beta chains from one sample in a study of CD8+CD57+ T cells in acquired aplastic anemia. MiXCR, applied by TCRdb to the reads, yields one record per CDR3 protein. The table lists about half a million distinct CDR3 sequences, about a third of them singletons. Sequencing input: sorted CD4+, CD8+, or CD8+CD57+ T cells (not recorded which) from PBMCs. These receptors all come from a human donor with aplastic anemia. CDR3s include the opening cysteine and the closing phenylalanine or tryptophan. The order of the fields is J gene, V gene, clone size, D gene, CDR3 DNA, CDR3 protein. D genes are given only for firm matches. The size field is filled for only some rows; it gives once, few, many or a size class.

J gene: TRBJ2-2; V gene: TRBV24-1; clone size: many; D gene: TRBD2; CDR3 DNA: TGTGCCACCAGTCCCCGGACTAGCGGGAGCTCCGGGGAGCTGTTTTTT; CDR3 protein: CATSPRTSGSSGELFF
J gene: TRBJ1-1; V gene: TRBV20-1; clone size: many; D gene: .; CDR3 DNA: TGCAGTGCTAGAACTGGGGAGGGGAACACTGAAGCTTTCTTT; CDR3 protein: CSARTGEGNTEAFF
J gene: TRBJ2-3; V gene: TRBV11-1; clone size: .; D gene: .; CDR3 DNA: TGTGCCAGCAGCTCACTCCCGGGGAAAACAGGAGATACGCAGTATTTT; CDR3 protein: CASSSLPGKTGDTQYF
J gene: TRBJ2-5; V gene: TRBV20-1; clone size: few; D gene: .; CDR3 DNA: TGCAGTGCTAGTCGGGTAGTAAGAGAGACCCAGTACTTC; CDR3 protein: CSASRVVRETQYF
J gene: TRBJ2-5; V gene: TRBV7-9; clone size: .; D gene: TRBD1; CDR3 DNA: TGTGCCAGCAGCCATCGGGACAGGGAAGAGACCCAGTACTTC; CDR3 protein: CASSHRDREETQYF
J gene: TRBJ1-2; V gene: TRBV19; clone size: few; D gene: TRBD1; CDR3 DNA: TGTGCCAGCTCACCCATGCAGGGGGCGGATGGCTACACCTTC; CDR3 protein: CASSPMQGADGYTF
J gene: TRBJ1-6; V gene: TRBV30; clone size: .; D gene: .; CDR3 DNA: TGTGCCTGGACCCGGGGTCGCTCCTATAATTCACCCCTCCACTTT; CDR3 protein: CAWTRGRSYNSPLHF
J gene: TRBJ2-3; V gene: TRBV11-1; clone size: .; D gene: TRBD1; CDR3 DNA: TGTGCCAGCAGCCCGAGTGGACAGGGGGGCACAGATACGCAGTATTTT; CDR3 protein: CASSPSGQGGTDTQYF
J gene: TRBJ2-1; V gene: TRBV12-3/TRBV12-4; clone size: .; D gene: .; CDR3 DNA: TGTGCCGGCAGTTTAACAGCAGTAGGCGAGCAGTTCTTC; CDR3 protein: CAGSLTAVGEQFF
J gene: TRBJ2-7; V gene: TRBV14; clone size: many; D gene: .; CDR3 DNA: TGTGCCAGCAGCAATCATAGGACAGACCTAAACGAGCAGTACTTC; CDR3 protein: CASSNHRTDLNEQYF
J gene: TRBJ2-5; V gene: TRBV7-2; clone size: few; D gene: TRBD1; CDR3 DNA: TGTGCCAGCAGCTTATACAGGGGAGACGAGACCCAGTACTTC; CDR3 protein: CASSLYRGDETQYF
J gene: TRBJ1-6; V gene: TRBV25-1; clone size: few; D gene: .; CDR3 DNA: TGTGCCAGCAGTCGCGCGGGACAATATAATTCACCCCTCCACTTT; CDR3 protein: CASSRAGQYNSPLHF
J gene: TRBJ2-1; V gene: TRBV7-9; clone size: few; D gene: .; CDR3 DNA: TGTGCCAGCAGCTTACAGGATTACAATGAGCAGTTCTTC; CDR3 protein: CASSLQDYNEQFF
J gene: TRBJ2-5; V gene: TRBV19; clone size: many; D gene: .; CDR3 DNA: TGTGCCAGTAGTATAACAGTGAGGGAGACCCAGTACTTC; CDR3 protein: CASSITVRETQYF